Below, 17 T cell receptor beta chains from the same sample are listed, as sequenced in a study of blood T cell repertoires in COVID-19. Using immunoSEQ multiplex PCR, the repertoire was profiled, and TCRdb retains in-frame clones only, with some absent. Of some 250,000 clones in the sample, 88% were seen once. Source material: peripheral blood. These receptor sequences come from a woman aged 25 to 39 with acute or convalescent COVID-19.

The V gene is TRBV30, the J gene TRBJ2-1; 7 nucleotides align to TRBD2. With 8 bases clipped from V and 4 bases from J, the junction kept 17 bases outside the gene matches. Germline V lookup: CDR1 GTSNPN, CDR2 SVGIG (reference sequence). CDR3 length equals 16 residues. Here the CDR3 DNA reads TGTGCCGTCAAAGGGCGGGGGTCGAGGGTATACAATGAGCAGTTCTTC. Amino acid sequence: CAVKGRGSRVYNEQFF.

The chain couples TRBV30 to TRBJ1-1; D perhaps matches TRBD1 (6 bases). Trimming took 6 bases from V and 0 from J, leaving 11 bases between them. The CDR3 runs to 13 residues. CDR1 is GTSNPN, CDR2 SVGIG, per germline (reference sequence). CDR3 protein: CACQDSMNTEAFF. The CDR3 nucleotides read TGTGCCTGCCAGGACAGCATGAACACTGAAGCTTTCTTT.

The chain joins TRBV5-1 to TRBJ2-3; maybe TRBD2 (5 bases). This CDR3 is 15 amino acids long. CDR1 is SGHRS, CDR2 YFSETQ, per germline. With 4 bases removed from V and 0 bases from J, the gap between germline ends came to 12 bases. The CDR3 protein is CASSNKAVSTDTQYF. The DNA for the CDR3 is TGCGCCAGCAGCAACAAAGCGGTTAGCACAGATACGCAGTATTTT.

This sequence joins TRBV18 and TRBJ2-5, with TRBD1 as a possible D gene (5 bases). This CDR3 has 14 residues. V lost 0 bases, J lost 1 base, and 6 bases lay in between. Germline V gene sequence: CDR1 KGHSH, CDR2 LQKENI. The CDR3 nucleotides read TGTGCCAGCTCACCACCGGGGCTCCAAGAGACCCAGTACTTC. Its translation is CASSPPGLQETQYF.

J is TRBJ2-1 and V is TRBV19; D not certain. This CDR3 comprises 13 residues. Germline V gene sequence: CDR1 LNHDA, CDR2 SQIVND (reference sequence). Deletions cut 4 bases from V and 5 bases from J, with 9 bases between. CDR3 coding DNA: TGTGCCAGTAGTAAAGTCTTAGACAATGAGCAGTTCTTC. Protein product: CASSKVLDNEQFF. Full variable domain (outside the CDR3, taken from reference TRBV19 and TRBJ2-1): DGGITQSPKYLFRKEGQNVTLSCEQNLNHDAMYWYRQDPGQGLRLIYYSQIVNDFQKGDIAEGYSVSREKKESFPLTVTSAQKNPTAFYLCASSKVLDNEQFFGPGTRLTVL.

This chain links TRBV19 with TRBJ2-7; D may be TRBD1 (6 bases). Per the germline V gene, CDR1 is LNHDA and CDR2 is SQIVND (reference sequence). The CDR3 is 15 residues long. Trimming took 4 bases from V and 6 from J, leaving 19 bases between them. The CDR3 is CASSTTGTQGREQYF. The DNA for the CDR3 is TGTGCCAGTAGTACCACCGGGACCCAGGGGCGCGAGCAGTACTTC. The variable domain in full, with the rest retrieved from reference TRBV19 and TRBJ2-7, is DGGITQSPKYLFRKEGQNVTLSCEQNLNHDAMYWYRQDPGQGLRLIYYSQIVNDFQKGDIAEGYSVSREKKESFPLTVTSAQKNPTAFYLCASSTTGTQGREQYFGPGTRLTVT.

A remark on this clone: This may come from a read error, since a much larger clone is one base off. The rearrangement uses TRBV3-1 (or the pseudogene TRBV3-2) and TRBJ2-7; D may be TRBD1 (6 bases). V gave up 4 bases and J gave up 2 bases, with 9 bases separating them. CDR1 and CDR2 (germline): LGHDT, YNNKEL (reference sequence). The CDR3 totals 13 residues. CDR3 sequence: CASSPDRTYEQYF. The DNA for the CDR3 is TGTGCCAGCAGCCCGGACAGAACCTACGAGCAGTACTTC.

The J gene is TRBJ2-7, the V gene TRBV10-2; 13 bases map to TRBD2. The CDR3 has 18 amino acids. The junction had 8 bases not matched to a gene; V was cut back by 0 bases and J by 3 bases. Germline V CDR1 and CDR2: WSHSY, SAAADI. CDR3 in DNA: TGCGCCAGCAGTGAGTCGGGACTAGCGGGAACCCTCGACTACGAGCAGTACTTC. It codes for CASSESGLAGTLDYEQYF.

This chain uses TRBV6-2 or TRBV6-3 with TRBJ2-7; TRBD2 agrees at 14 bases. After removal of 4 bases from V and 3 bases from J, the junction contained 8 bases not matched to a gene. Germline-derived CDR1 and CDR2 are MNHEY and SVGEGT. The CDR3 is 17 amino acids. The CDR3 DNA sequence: TGTGCCAGCAGTTCCTACCGACTAGCGGGAGGGTACTACGAGCAGTACTTC. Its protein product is CASSSYRLAGGYYEQYF.

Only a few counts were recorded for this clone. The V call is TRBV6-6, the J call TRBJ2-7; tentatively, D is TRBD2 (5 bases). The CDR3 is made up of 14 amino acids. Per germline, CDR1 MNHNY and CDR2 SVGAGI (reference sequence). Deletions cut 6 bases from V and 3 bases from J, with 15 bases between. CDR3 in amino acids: CASRPTGKDYEQYF. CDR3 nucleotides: TGTGCCAGCAGGCCAACCGGGAAAGACTACGAGCAGTACTTC.

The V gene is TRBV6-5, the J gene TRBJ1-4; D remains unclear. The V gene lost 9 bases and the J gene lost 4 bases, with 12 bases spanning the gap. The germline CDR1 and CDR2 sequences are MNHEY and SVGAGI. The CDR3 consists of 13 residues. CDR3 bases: TGTGCCAGTGGACTGACATATAATGAAAAACTGTTTTTT. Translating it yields CASGLTYNEKLFF.

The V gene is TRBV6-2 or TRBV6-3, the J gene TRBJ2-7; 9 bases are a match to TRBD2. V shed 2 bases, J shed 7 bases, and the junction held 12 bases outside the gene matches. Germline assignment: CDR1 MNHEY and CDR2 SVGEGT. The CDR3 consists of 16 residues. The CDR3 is CASSYVLAGTAREQYF. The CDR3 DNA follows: TGTGCCAGCAGTTACGTACTAGCGGGCACAGCCAGGGAGCAGTACTTC.

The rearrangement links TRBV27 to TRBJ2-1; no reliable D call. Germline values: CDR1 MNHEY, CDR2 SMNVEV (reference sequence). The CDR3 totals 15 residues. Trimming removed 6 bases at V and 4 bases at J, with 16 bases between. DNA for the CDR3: TGTGCCAGCAGAAGGAGATCGAGGATTTACAATGAGCAGTTCTTC. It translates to CASRRRSRIYNEQFF.

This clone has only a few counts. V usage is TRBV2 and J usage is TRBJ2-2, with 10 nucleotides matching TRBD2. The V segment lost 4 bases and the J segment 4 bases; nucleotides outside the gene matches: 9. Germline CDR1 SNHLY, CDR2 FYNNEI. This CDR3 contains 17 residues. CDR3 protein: CASSVTSGILGTGELFF. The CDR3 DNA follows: TGTGCCAGCAGTGTAACTAGCGGGATACTTGGCACCGGGGAGCTGTTTTTT.

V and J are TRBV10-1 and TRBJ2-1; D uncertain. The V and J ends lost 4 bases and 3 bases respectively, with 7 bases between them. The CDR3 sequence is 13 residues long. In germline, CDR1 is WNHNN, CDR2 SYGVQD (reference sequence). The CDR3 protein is CASSVTYYNEQFF. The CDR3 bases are TGCGCCAGCAGTGTAACTTACTACAATGAGCAGTTCTTC.

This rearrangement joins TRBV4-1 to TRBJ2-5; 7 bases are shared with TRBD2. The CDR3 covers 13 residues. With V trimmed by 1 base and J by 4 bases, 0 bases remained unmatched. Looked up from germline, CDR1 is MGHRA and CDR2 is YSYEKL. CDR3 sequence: CASSQGTRETQYF. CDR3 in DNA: TGCGCCAGCAGCCAAGGGACTAGAGAGACCCAGTACTTC.

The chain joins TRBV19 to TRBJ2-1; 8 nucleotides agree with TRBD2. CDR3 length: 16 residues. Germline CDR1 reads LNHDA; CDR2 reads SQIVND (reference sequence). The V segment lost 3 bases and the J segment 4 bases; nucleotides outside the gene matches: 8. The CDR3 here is CASSIEGTRGYNEQFF. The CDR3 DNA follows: TGTGCCAGTAGTATTGAGGGGACTAGGGGTTACAATGAGCAGTTCTTC.